The rows below give T cell receptor beta chains drawn from one sample of a study of response to subunit inactivated influenza vaccine. In TCRdb, the RT-PCR reads were re-called with MiXCR into one record per CDR3 protein. The sample lists more than 500,000 distinct CDR3 sequences, about 10% seen once, with 8% to 13% in the top ten. These same data were also listed under a study on T cells expressing NK-cell markers.

This sample comprised PBMCs from blood, obtained on the day of vaccination. These receptors came from a man aged 50 to 60 who received an inactivated influenza vaccine. CDR3s include the opening cysteine and the closing phenylalanine or tryptophan. The D gene is left open where the match is weak. The size of a clone is reported for some rows only, either as once, few or many, or as a class for expanded clones.

>NA|TRBV6-1|TRBD1|TRBJ2-7
CASTNRGTFNEQYF
TGTGCCAGCACGAACAGGGGGACCTTCAACGAGCAGTACTTC
>few|TRBV10-3|TRBD2|TRBJ2-1
CAISEPGLAYNEQFF
TGTGCCATCAGTGAGCCCGGACTAGCCTACAATGAGCAGTTCTTC
>few|TRBV20-1|NA|TRBJ1-1
CSARGQAPNTEAFF
TGCAGTGCTAGAGGTCAGGCCCCGAACACTGAAGCTTTCTTT
>NA|TRBV12-3/TRBV12-4|TRBD2|TRBJ2-2
CASMWREGTGELFF
TGTGCCAGCATGTGGCGGGAGGGTACCGGGGAGCTGTTTTTT
>NA|TRBV5-1|NA|TRBJ2-1
CASSLAVWGGLDNEQFF
TGCGCCAGCAGCTTGGCGGTTTGGGGGGGGCTCGACAATGAGCAGTTCTTC
>few|TRBV6-1|NA|TRBJ1-4
CASSPGRSNEKLFF
TGTGCCAGCAGCCCGGGACGGTCTAATGAAAAACTGTTTTTT
>many|TRBV29-1|NA|TRBJ2-1
CSVDSAQFF
TGCAGCGTTGATTCAGCCCAGTTCTTC
>NA|TRBV5-1|TRBD2|TRBJ2-2
CASSKLAGDRTGELFF
TGCGCCAGCAGCAAGCTAGCGGGAGATCGCACCGGGGAGCTGTTTTTT
>many|TRBV5-1|NA|TRBJ2-5
CASSLAGQQETQYF
TGCGCCAGCAGCTTGGCCGGACAGCAAGAGACCCAGTACTTC
>NA|TRBV5-1|NA|TRBJ2-3
CASSAGQRGLVFTDTQYF
TGCGCCAGCAGCGCTGGACAGCGGGGCCTCGTTTTCACAGATACGCAGTATTTT
>NA|TRBV24-1|TRBD2|TRBJ2-1
CATSDGLAGGIDEQFF
TGTGCCACCAGTGATGGGCTAGCGGGAGGCATAGATGAGCAGTTCTTC
>NA|TRBV3-1|TRBD1|TRBJ2-6
CASSQGQGGANVLTF
TGTGCCAGCAGCCAAGGACAGGGTGGGGCCAACGTCCTGACTTTC
>few|TRBV10-3|TRBD2|TRBJ2-3
CAISALAGGGDTQYF
TGTGCCATCAGTGCCTTAGCGGGAGGTGGAGATACGCAGTATTTT
>NA|TRBV4-3|NA|TRBJ1-6
CASSRQNNSPLHF
TGCGCCAGCAGTCGACAGAATAATTCACCCCTCCACTTT
>few|TRBV29-1|NA|TRBJ2-2
CSPKGELFF
TGCAGCCCTAAAGGGGAGCTGTTTTTT
>NA|TRBV5-6|TRBD1|TRBJ1-2
CASSDSDRDYGYTF
TGTGCCAGCAGCGACTCCGACAGGGACTATGGCTACACCTTC
>few|TRBV20-1|TRBD1|TRBJ1-1
CSAEDRSNTEAFF
TGCAGTGCTGAGGACAGGTCAAACACTGAAGCTTTCTTT
>few|TRBV7-2|NA|TRBJ2-7
CASSLGPPSSHHEQYF
TGTGCCAGCAGCTTAGGTCCTCCTAGTTCTCACCACGAGCAGTACTTC
>NA|TRBV4-1|NA|TRBJ2-1
CASSQVRGSLRLF
TGCGCCAGCAGCCAAGTACGGGGGTCCCTACGGCTCTTC
>few|TRBV3-1|TRBD1|TRBJ1-3
CASSRTGYLSGNTIYF
TGTGCCAGCAGCCGGACAGGGTACCTATCTGGAAACACCATATATTTT
>NA|TRBV7-2|NA|TRBJ2-7
CASSPHTSYEQYF
TGTGCCAGCAGCCCTCACACGTCCTACGAGCAGTACTTC
>NA|TRBV5-5|TRBD1|TRBJ1-5
CASSFEFGTGSSNQPQHF
TGTGCCAGCAGCTTCGAATTTGGGACAGGAAGTAGCAATCAGCCCCAGCATTTT
>NA|TRBV5-1|TRBD2|TRBJ2-3
CASSTGTSGGPSTDTQYF
TGCGCCAGCAGCACTGGGACTAGCGGGGGGCCTAGCACAGATACGCAGTATTTT
>NA|TRBV3-1|TRBD1|TRBJ1-1
CASSQGELTGGQPEAFF
TGTGCCAGCAGCCAAGGAGAGTTGACAGGGGGCCAGCCAGAAGCTTTCTTT
>few|TRBV10-3|NA|TRBJ1-5
CAISEPGNQPQHF
TGTGCCATCAGTGAGCCAGGGAATCAGCCCCAGCATTTT
>few|TRBV20-1|NA|TRBJ2-5
CSAPRLQETQYF
TGCAGTGCTCCTAGGCTCCAAGAGACCCAGTACTTC
>NA|TRBV5-6|NA|TRBJ2-5
CASSVGGPYQETQYF
TGTGCCAGCAGCGTCGGAGGGCCGTACCAAGAGACCCAGTACTTC
>few|TRBV12-3/TRBV12-4|NA|TRBJ2-6
CASSHLGNPPVLTF
TGTGCCAGCAGTCACCTTGGTAACCCCCCCGTCCTGACTTTC
>few|TRBV15|NA|TRBJ1-5
CATSRLVGNSNQPQHF
TGTGCCACCAGCAGACTAGTGGGAAATAGCAATCAGCCCCAGCATTTT
>NA|TRBV5-8|NA|TRBJ2-7
CASSLAGILIGSYEQYF
TGTGCCAGCAGCTTGGCCGGGATACTTATCGGGTCCTACGAGCAGTACTTC